The clone carrying this T cell receptor beta chain was seen many times. This sample stems from a study of T cells in Graves' hyperthyroidism and ophthalmopathy. Germline CDR1 SGHDT, CDR2 YYEEEE. The CDR3 contains 15 residues. The trim removed 0 bases at V and 4 bases at J, leaving 2 bases unmatched. If no ophthalmopathy progression occurred within 18 months, Graves' hyperthyroidism was stable. Exclusions: uncontrolled infection, other autoimmune disease, pregnancy, lactation. There were TCR beta CDR3 regions amplified from RNA transcripts. The HTBI primer set drove a first-round RT-PCR of the TCR CDR3. TCRdb itself ran the multiplex PCR reads through MiXCR, one entry per CDR3 protein. The sample has approximately 330,000 distinct CDR3 sequences, about 20% seen once.

The TCR originated in a woman aged 45-65 years with Graves' hyperthyroidism. The V gene is TRBV5-6, the J gene TRBJ2-1; 9 bases are shared with TRBD2. The sample consisted of blood. The CDR3 protein is CASSLALAGYNEQFF. Written as DNA, the CDR3 is TGTGCCAGCAGCTTGGCGCTAGCGGGGTACAATGAGCAGTTCTTC.